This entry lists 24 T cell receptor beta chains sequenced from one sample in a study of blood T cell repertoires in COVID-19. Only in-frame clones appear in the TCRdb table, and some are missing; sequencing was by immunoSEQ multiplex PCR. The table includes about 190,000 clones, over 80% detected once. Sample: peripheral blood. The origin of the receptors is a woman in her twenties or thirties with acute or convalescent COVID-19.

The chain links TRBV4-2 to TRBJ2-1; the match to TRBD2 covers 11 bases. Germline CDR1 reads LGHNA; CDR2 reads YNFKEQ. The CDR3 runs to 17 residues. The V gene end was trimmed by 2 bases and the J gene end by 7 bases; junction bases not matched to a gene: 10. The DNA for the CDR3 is TGTGCCAGCAGCCAACTACGTAGCGGGGGGGCCGGAAATGAGCAGTTCTTC. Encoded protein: CASSQLRSGGAGNEQFF.

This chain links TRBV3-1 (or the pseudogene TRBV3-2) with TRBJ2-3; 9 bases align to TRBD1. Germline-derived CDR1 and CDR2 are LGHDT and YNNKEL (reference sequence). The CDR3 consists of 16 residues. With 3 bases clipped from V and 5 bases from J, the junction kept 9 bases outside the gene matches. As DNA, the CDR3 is TGTGCCAGCAGCCAGCTACGGGGACAGGGAGTAGATACGCAGTATTTT. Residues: CASSQLRGQGVDTQYF.

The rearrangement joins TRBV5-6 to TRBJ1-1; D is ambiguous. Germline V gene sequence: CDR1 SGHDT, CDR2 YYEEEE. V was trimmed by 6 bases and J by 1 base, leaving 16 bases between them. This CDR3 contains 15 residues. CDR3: CASNSRIDWNTEAFF. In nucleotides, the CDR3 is TGTGCCAGCAACTCACGCATTGATTGGAACACTGAAGCTTTCTTT.

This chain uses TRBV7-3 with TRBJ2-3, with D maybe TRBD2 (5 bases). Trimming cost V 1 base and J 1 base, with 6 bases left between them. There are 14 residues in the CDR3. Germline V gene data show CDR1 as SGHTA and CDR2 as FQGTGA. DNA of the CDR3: TGTGCCAGCAGCTTAAGGCGGGGCACAGATACGCAGTATTTT. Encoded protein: CASSLRRGTDTQYF.

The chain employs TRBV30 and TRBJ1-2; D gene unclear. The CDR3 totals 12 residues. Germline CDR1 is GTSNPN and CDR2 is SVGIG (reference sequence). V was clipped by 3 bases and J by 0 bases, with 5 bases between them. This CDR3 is CAWRHTNYGYTF. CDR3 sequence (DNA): TGTGCCTGGAGACATACTAACTATGGCTACACCTTC.

CDR3 in amino acids: CAWRRDRGRPGAFF. DNA of the CDR3: TGTGCCTGGAGGAGGGACAGGGGTCGACCGGGTGCTTTCTTT. The chain joins TRBV30 to TRBJ1-1, with 10 nucleotides matching TRBD1. The CDR3 contains 14 residues. Germline loops: CDR1 GTSNPN, CDR2 SVGIG (reference sequence). J gave up 11 bases and V 3 bases, and 12 bases lay outside the gene matches.

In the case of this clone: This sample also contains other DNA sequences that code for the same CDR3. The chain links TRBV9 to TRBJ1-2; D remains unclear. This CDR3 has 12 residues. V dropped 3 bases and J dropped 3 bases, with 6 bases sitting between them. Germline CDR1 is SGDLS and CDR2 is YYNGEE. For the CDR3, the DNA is TGTGCCAGCAGCGACCTAGACTATGGCTACACCTTC. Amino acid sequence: CASSDLDYGYTF.

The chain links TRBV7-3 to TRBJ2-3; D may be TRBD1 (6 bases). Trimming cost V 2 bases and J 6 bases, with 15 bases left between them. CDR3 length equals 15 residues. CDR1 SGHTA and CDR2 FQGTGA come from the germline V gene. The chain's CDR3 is CASSLGGAQGDTQYF. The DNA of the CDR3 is TGTGCCAGCAGCTTAGGAGGCGCTCAGGGGGATACGCAGTATTTT.

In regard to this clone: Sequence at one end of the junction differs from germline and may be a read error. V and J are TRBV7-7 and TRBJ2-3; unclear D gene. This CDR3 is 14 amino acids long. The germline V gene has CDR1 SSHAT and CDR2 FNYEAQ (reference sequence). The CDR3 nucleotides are TGTGCTAGCAGCTGGGTTATTTCACAGAATACGCAGTATTTT. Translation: CASSWVISQNTQYF.

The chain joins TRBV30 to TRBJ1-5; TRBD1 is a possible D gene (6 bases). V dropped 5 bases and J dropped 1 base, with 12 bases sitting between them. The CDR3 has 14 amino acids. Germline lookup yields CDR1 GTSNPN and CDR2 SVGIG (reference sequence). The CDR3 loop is CAWRSGVSNQPQHF. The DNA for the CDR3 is TGTGCCTGGCGATCAGGGGTGAGCAATCAGCCCCAGCATTTT.

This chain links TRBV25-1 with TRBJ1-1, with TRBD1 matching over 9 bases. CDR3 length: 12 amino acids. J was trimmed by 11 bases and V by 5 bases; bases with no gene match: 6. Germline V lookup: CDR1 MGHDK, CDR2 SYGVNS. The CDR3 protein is CASSPGTGNAFF. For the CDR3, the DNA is TGTGCCAGCAGTCCCGGGACAGGGAACGCTTTCTTT.

This chain's CDR3 is CASSQVLAGGNEQFF. The CDR3 DNA reads TGTGCCAGCAGCCAGGTGCTAGCGGGGGGCAATGAGCAGTTCTTC. The chain links TRBV3-1 (or the pseudogene TRBV3-2) to TRBJ2-1, with TRBD2 identical over 11 bases. The trim removed 3 bases at V and 6 bases at J, leaving 4 bases unmatched. Germline V gene lookup returns CDR1 LGHDT and CDR2 YNNKEL (reference sequence). This CDR3 has 15 amino acids.

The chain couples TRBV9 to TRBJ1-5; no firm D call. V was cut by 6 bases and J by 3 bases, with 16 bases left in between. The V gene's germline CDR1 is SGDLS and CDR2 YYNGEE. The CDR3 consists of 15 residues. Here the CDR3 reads CASNQLQKYNQPQHF. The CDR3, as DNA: TGTGCCAGCAACCAATTACAGAAATACAATCAGCCCCAGCATTTT. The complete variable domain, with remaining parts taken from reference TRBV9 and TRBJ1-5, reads DSGVTQTPKHLITATGQRVTLRCSPRSGDLSVYWYQQSLDQGLQFLIQYYNGEERAKGNILERFSAQQFPDLHSELNLSSLELGDSALYFCASNQLQKYNQPQHFGDGTRLSIL.

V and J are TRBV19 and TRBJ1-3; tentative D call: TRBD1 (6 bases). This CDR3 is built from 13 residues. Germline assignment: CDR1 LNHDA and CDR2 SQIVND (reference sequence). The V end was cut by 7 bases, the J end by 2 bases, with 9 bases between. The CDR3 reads CASTRDTGNTIYF. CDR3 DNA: TGTGCCAGTACTAGGGACACTGGAAACACCATATATTTT.

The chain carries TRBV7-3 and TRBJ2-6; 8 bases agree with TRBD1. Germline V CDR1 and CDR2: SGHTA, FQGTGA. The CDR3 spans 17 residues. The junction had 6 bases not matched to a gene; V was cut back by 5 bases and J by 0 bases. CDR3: CASSLGTGSSGANVLTF. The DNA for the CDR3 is TGTGCCAGCAGCCTTGGGACAGGCAGCTCTGGGGCCAACGTCCTGACTTTC.

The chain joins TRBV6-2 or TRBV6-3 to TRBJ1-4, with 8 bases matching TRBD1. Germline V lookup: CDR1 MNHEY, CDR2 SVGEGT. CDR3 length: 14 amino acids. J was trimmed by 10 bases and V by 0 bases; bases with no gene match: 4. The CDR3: CASSYSGDRGKLFF. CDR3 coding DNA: TGTGCCAGCAGTTACTCGGGAGACAGGGGAAAACTGTTTTTT.

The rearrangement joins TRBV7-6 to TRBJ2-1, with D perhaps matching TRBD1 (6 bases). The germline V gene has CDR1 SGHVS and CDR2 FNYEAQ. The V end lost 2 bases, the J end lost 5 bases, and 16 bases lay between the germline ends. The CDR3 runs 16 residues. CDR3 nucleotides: TGTGCCAGCAGCTTAACATCTGCAGGGGCGAACAATGAGCAGTTCTTC. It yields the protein CASSLTSAGANNEQFF.

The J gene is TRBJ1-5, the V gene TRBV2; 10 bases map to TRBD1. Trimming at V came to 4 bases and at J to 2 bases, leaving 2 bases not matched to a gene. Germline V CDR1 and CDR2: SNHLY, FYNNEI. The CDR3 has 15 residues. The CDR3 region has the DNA TGTGCCAGCAGTGCGGGGACAGGGGGCAATCAGCCCCAGCATTTT. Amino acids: CASSAGTGGNQPQHF. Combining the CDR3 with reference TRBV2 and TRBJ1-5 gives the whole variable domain EPEVTQTPSHQVTQMGQEVILRCVPISNHLYFYWYRQILGQKVEFLVSFYNNEISEKSEIFDDQFSVERPDGSNFTLKIRSTKLEDSAMYFCASSAGTGGNQPQHFGDGTRLSIL.

CDR3 amino acids: CASSRGLAYNEQFF. The CDR3 nucleotides are TGTGCCAGCAGCCGAGGACTAGCCTACAATGAGCAGTTCTTC. The chain has TRBV11-2 and TRBJ2-1; 7 bases are a match to TRBD2. CDR1 SGHAT and CDR2 FQNNGV come from the germline V gene. V was clipped by 5 bases and J by 2 bases; unmatched bases: 3. This CDR3 spans 14 amino acids. Together with reference TRBV11-2 and TRBJ2-1, the CDR3 gives the full variable domain: EAGVAQSPRYKIIEKRQSVAFWCNPISGHATLYWYQQILGQGPKLLIQFQNNGVVDDSQLPKDRFSAERLKGVDSTLKIQPAKLEDSAVYLCASSRGLAYNEQFFGPGTRLTVL.

The CDR3 DNA reads TGTGCCAGCAGCCTACGGGGACAGGGAAGTCAAGATACGCAGTATTTT. It specifies CASSLRGQGSQDTQYF. The rearrangement joins TRBV11-1 to TRBJ2-3; 9 nucleotides agree with TRBD1. V was pared by 5 bases and J by 5 bases, with 11 bases of the junction left unmatched. CDR3 length equals 16 residues. The germline gives CDR1 SGHAT, CDR2 FQDESV (reference sequence).

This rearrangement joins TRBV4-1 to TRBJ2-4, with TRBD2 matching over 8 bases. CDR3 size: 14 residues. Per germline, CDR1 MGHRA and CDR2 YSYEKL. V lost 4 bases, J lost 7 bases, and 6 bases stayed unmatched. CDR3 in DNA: TGCGCCAGCAGCCTCCGGGGGGGCGCGAACATTCAGTACTTC. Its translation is CASSLRGGANIQYF.

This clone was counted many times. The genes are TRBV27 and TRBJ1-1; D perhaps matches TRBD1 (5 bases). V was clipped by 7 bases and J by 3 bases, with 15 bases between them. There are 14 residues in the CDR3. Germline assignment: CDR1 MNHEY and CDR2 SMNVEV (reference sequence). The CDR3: CASKRERGDTEAFF. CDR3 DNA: TGTGCCAGCAAGAGGGAACGGGGGGACACTGAAGCTTTCTTT.

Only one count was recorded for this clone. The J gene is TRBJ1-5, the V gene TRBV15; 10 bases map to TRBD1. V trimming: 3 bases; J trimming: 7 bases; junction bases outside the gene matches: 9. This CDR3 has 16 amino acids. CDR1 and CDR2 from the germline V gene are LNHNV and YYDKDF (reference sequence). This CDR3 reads CATSSYQTGGRQPQHF. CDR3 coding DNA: TGTGCCACCAGCAGTTACCAGACAGGGGGCAGGCAGCCCCAGCATTTT.

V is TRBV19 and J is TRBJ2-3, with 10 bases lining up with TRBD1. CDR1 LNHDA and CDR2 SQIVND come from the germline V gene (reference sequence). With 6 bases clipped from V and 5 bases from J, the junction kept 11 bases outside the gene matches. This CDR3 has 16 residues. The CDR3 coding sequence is TGTGCCAGTAGCCCCCTCCGGGACAGGGGACGAGATACGCAGTATTTT. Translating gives CASSPLRDRGRDTQYF.